The 21 T cell receptor beta chains given below trace back to one sample, sequenced in a study of blood T cell repertoires in COVID-19. Profiled with immunoSEQ multiplex PCR; TCRdb holds only in-frame clones, not every one. The repertoire holds some 300,000 clones, with just under 90% as singletons. The sample consisted of PBMCs or T cells enriched from blood (not recorded which). These receptors were taken from a woman in her fifties or sixties who had been exposed to COVID-19.

The chain links TRBV6-5 to TRBJ2-5, with D tentatively TRBD1 (6 bases). CDR3 length: 13 residues. Looked up from germline, CDR1 is MNHEY and CDR2 is SVGAGI. V gave up 6 bases and J gave up 5 bases, with 13 bases separating them. The CDR3 nucleotides read TGTGCCAGCAGGAACAGGGCGAGGGAGACCCAGTACTTC. Its protein product is CASRNRARETQYF.

V usage is TRBV5-1 and J usage is TRBJ1-1, with no clear D. This CDR3 comprises 13 residues. CDR1 is SGHRS and CDR2 is YFSETQ in the germline V gene. With 4 bases removed from V and 3 bases from J, the gap between germline ends came to 10 bases. CDR3 bases: TGCGCCAGCAGCCGGGGATTTGACACTGAAGCTTTCTTT. Its translation: CASSRGFDTEAFF.

The chain employs TRBV5-1 and TRBJ1-4; D remains unclear. The CDR3 totals 14 residues. Trimming removed 2 bases at V and 4 bases at J, with 9 bases between. Germline V gene sequence: CDR1 SGHRS, CDR2 YFSETQ. CDR3 in amino acids: CASSFGSYNEKLFF. In nucleotides, the CDR3 is TGCGCCAGCAGCTTCGGGTCGTATAATGAAAAACTGTTTTTT.

The chain links TRBV3-1 (or the pseudogene TRBV3-2) to TRBJ1-2; 9 nucleotides agree with TRBD1. The germline V gene has CDR1 LGHDT and CDR2 YNNKEL (reference sequence). With V trimmed by 4 bases and J by 6 bases, 12 bases remained unmatched. The CDR3 contains 16 residues. For the CDR3, the DNA is TGTGCCAGCAGCCTTTCCGGGACAGGGTTGTTGAATGGCTACACCTTC. Translating it yields CASSLSGTGLLNGYTF.

The J gene is TRBJ1-6, the V gene TRBV19, with D possibly matching TRBD1 (6 bases). The CDR3 consists of 17 residues. Germline-derived CDR1 and CDR2 are LNHDA and SQIVND (reference sequence). V was pared by 4 bases and J by 3 bases, with 16 bases between. The CDR3 DNA is TGTGCCAGTAGTAACCAAGTAGGACAGAACTATAATTCACCCCTCCACTTT. Protein sequence: CASSNQVGQNYNSPLHF.

The chain employs TRBV28 and TRBJ1-5; TRBD1 agrees at 7 bases. The ends lost 7 bases at V and 4 bases at J; junction bases unmatched: 7. Per the germline V gene, CDR1 is MDHEN and CDR2 is SYDVKM. This CDR3 spans 14 amino acids. CDR3 in DNA: TGTGCCAGCAATCCCGGGACAGTAAATCAGCCCCAGCATTTT. Amino acids: CASNPGTVNQPQHF.

The chain links TRBV27 to TRBJ2-1, with D possibly being TRBD2 (7 bases). Germline values: CDR1 MNHEY, CDR2 SMNVEV (reference sequence). Trimming removed 6 bases from V and 9 bases from J, with 27 bases in between. There are 17 residues in the CDR3. CDR3 amino acids: CASRRTPGGLGVGEQFF. Here the CDR3 DNA reads TGTGCCAGCAGGCGAACCCCCGGGGGGCTGGGAGTAGGTGAGCAGTTCTTC.

V is TRBV6-5 and J is TRBJ1-1, with a tentative D call TRBD1 (6 bases). V shed 6 bases and J shed 10 bases, with 18 bases lying between them. CDR1 and CDR2 from the germline V gene are MNHEY and SVGAGI. CDR3 length equals 13 residues. The CDR3 protein is CASRRGQGVPAFF. CDR3 bases: TGTGCCAGCAGACGGGGACAAGGGGTACCAGCTTTCTTT.

In nucleotides, the CDR3 is TGTGCCAGCAGCAAAGAAAAAAGGGAGGAGGGGCACGAGCAGTACTTC. Translation gives CASSKEKREEGHEQYF. The chain has TRBV21-1 and TRBJ2-7; TRBD2 is the table's D call, not checked against the DNA. TRBV21-1 is labeled a pseudogene. CDR3 size: 16 residues.

The rearrangement uses TRBV30 and TRBJ2-1; 9 nucleotides agree with TRBD2. The V and J ends lost 1 base and 7 bases, in that order; junction bases with no gene match: 8. The CDR3 is 15 amino acids. Germline CDR1 is GTSNPN and CDR2 is SVGIG (reference sequence). CDR3 in DNA: TGTGCCTGGAGTGGTCAGCGGGGGGCCGGAAATGAGCAGTTCTTC. Residues: CAWSGQRGAGNEQFF.

V gene TRBV6-1 combines with J gene TRBJ2-3, with TRBD1 as a possible D gene (6 bases). The CDR3 is 12 amino acids. The V gene's germline CDR1 is MNHNS and CDR2 SASEGT. V lost 3 bases to trimming and J lost 6 bases, with 7 bases between them. The CDR3 is CASSERGDTQYF. As DNA, the CDR3 is TGTGCCAGCAGTGAGAGGGGGGATACGCAGTATTTT.

This clone was detected only once. V and J are TRBV7-2 and TRBJ2-7, with 8 bases matching TRBD1. The CDR3 has 14 amino acids. J was trimmed by 3 bases and V by 0 bases; bases with no gene match: 1. CDR1 and CDR2 (germline): SGHTA, FQGNSA. CDR3 protein: CASSLAGQVYEQYF. The DNA for the CDR3 is TGTGCCAGCAGCTTAGCGGGACAGGTCTACGAGCAGTACTTC.

The V call is TRBV27, the J call TRBJ1-3; TRBD1 aligns across 7 bases. Trimming at V came to 6 bases and at J to 1 base, leaving 6 bases not matched to a gene. Germline loops: CDR1 MNHEY, CDR2 SMNVEV (reference sequence). This CDR3 is 15 amino acids long. The DNA of the CDR3 is TGTGCCAGCAGACCAGGGACAGTATCTGGAAACACCATATATTTT. Its translation is CASRPGTVSGNTIYF.

The chain links TRBV5-1 to TRBJ1-1, with D unclear. CDR1 is SGHRS and CDR2 is YFSETQ in the germline V gene. This CDR3 comprises 13 residues. Deletions cut 3 bases from V and 2 bases from J, with 8 bases between. CDR3 protein: CASSSQINTEAFF. The CDR3 bases are TGCGCCAGCAGCTCACAGATAAACACTGAAGCTTTCTTT. Using reference TRBV5-1 and TRBJ1-1 for the parts outside the CDR3, the full variable domain is KAGVTQTPRYLIKTRGQQVTLSCSPISGHRSVSWYQQTPGQGLQFLFEYFSETQRNKGNFPGRFSGRQFSNSRSEMNVSTLELGDSALYLCASSSQINTEAFFGQGTRLTVV.

The chain uses TRBV11-3 and TRBJ2-2; no firm D call. The CDR3 contains 13 residues. V was pared by 3 bases and J by 6 bases, with 8 bases between. Germline V gene sequence: CDR1 SGHNT, CDR2 YENEEA. The CDR3 loop is CASSFALAGELFF. In nucleotides, the CDR3 is TGTGCCAGCAGCTTTGCACTCGCCGGGGAGCTGTTTTTT.

The chain has TRBV15 and TRBJ2-7; 9 nucleotides match TRBD1. The CDR3 covers 15 residues. Germline V gene data show CDR1 as LNHNV and CDR2 as YYDKDF (reference sequence). Unmatched junction bases numbered 3, after V lost 1 base and J lost 2 bases. The CDR3 here is CATSRARDRAYEQYF. The CDR3 DNA reads TGTGCCACCAGCAGAGCAAGGGACAGGGCCTACGAGCAGTACTTC. Using reference TRBV15 and TRBJ2-7 for the parts outside the CDR3, the full variable domain is DAMVIQNPRYQVTQFGKPVTLSCSQTLNHNVMYWYQQKSSQAPKLLFHYYDKDFNNEADTPDNFQSRRPNTSFCFLDIRSPGLGDTAMYLCATSRARDRAYEQYFGPGTRLTVT.

The rearrangement joins TRBV2 to TRBJ2-5; D perhaps matches TRBD1 (6 bases). CDR3 size: 13 residues. Trimming removed 6 bases at V and 0 bases at J, with 8 bases between. Looked up from germline, CDR1 is SNHLY and CDR2 is FYNNEI. The CDR3 DNA follows: TGTGCCAGCAGCGGGACATACCAAGAGACCCAGTACTTC. The encoded protein is CASSGTYQETQYF.

The J gene is TRBJ1-6, the V gene TRBV5-6, with D maybe TRBD1 (5 bases). CDR1 is SGHDT and CDR2 is YYEEEE in the germline V gene. The CDR3 consists of 14 residues. Trimming stripped 0 bases from V and 12 bases from J, with 13 bases between. CDR3: CASSLEYAGRPLHF. The CDR3 bases are TGTGCCAGCAGCTTGGAGTATGCAGGGCGACCCCTCCACTTT.

V is TRBV4-1 and J is TRBJ2-3, with D possibly being TRBD2 (7 bases). Germline CDR1 and CDR2: MGHRA and YSYEKL. The ends were cut back, 7 bases at V and 0 bases at J, with 20 bases in the middle. CDR3 length equals 17 residues. The DNA of the CDR3 is TGCGCCAGCACCTCCCTTCCCCGGGGGGCGAGCACAGATACGCAGTATTTT. It specifies CASTSLPRGASTDTQYF.

V is TRBV19 and J is TRBJ2-7; a weak D match, TRBD1 (6 bases). Germline CDR1 and CDR2: LNHDA and SQIVND (reference sequence). V lost 8 bases and J 0 bases, leaving 11 bases between the germline ends. The CDR3 sequence is 13 residues long. CDR3 nucleotide sequence: TGTGCCAGTGAGGACAGCCACTCCTACGAGCAGTACTTC. It is translated as CASEDSHSYEQYF. Filled out from reference TRBV19 and TRBJ2-7, the complete variable domain reads DGGITQSPKYLFRKEGQNVTLSCEQNLNHDAMYWYRQDPGQGLRLIYYSQIVNDFQKGDIAEGYSVSREKKESFPLTVTSAQKNPTAFYLCASEDSHSYEQYFGPGTRLTVT.

The rearrangement uses TRBV20-1 and TRBJ1-4; D possibly corresponds to TRBD1 (6 bases). Germline lookup yields CDR1 DFQATT and CDR2 SNEGSKA (reference sequence). Trimming shortened V by 3 bases and J by 0 bases, and 8 bases separated the two germline ends. The CDR3 loop spans 14 amino acids. The chain's CDR3 is CSASGQPTNEKLFF. In nucleotides, the CDR3 is TGCAGTGCTAGTGGACAGCCAACTAATGAAAAACTGTTTTTT.